The 13 T cell receptor beta chains in this list originate from one sample, sequenced in a study of blood T cell repertoires in COVID-19 (dated by TCRdb to between 2020 and 2021). Preparation of the library involved the immunoSEQ multiplex PCR assay. The immuneACCESS repertoire file appears here via TCRdb, limited to in-frame rearrangements. These files lack a portion of the clones; in checked studies, under half of the deficit traces to unresolved V genes, and the cause of the others is not known. Within this sample are approximately 19,000 clones, with 70% to 90% of them counted one time only. Roughly 10% of the sample is held by the ten biggest clonotypes. The specimen sequenced was peripheral blood. The receptors shown here come from a human donor in a cohort sampled during active COVID-19. The donor label of this sample is uncertain.

This chain links TRBV3-1 (or the pseudogene TRBV3-2) with TRBJ1-3, with 8 bases lining up with TRBD1. Germline V lookup: CDR1 LGHDT, CDR2 YNNKEL (reference sequence). The V segment lost 5 bases and the J segment 4 bases; nucleotides outside the gene matches: 7. The CDR3 loop spans 15 amino acids. CDR3 nucleotides: TGTGCCAGCAGCTACCAGGGGGCAGGAGGAAACACCATATATTTT. Amino acid sequence: CASSYQGAGGNTIYF.

This rearrangement joins TRBV5-1 to TRBJ2-3; tentative D call: TRBD1 (7 bases). CDR1 SGHRS and CDR2 YFSETQ come from the germline V gene. The CDR3 has 14 residues. Trimming took off 6 bases at V and 2 bases at J, with 13 bases between the two ends. The CDR3 loop is CASTRGALTDTQYF. The CDR3 nucleotides read TGCGCCAGCACCAGGGGGGCACTCACAGATACGCAGTATTTT. The variable domain in full, completed from reference TRBV5-1 and TRBJ2-3, reads KAGVTQTPRYLIKTRGQQVTLSCSPISGHRSVSWYQQTPGQGLQFLFEYFSETQRNKGNFPGRFSGRQFSNSRSEMNVSTLELGDSALYLCASTRGALTDTQYFGPGTRLTVL.

J is TRBJ1-3 and V is TRBV5-1, with TRBD1 matching over 9 bases. V shed 4 bases and J 1 base; nucleotides not matched to a gene: 3. The CDR3 runs to 15 residues. The V gene's germline CDR1 is SGHRS and CDR2 YFSETQ. The CDR3 here is CASSPGTGSGNTIYF. CDR3 nucleotide sequence: TGCGCCAGCAGCCCCGGGACAGGGTCTGGAAACACCATATATTTT.

The gene calls are TRBV28 and TRBJ1-2, with 7 nucleotides matching TRBD1. Germline CDR1 reads MDHEN; CDR2 reads SYDVKM. The CDR3 totals 13 residues. J was trimmed by 7 bases and V by 5 bases; bases with no gene match: 7. The CDR3 bases are TGTGCCAGCAGTGCCGGGACAGCGCTTGGCTACACCTTC. Its translation is CASSAGTALGYTF.

The chain is built from TRBV27 and TRBJ2-3; D perhaps matches TRBD2 (6 bases). Germline V lookup: CDR1 MNHEY, CDR2 SMNVEV (reference sequence). With 5 bases removed from V and 2 bases from J, the gap between germline ends came to 11 bases. The CDR3 spans 14 residues. The CDR3 is CASSGGTSTDTQYF. The CDR3 DNA follows: TGTGCCAGCAGTGGGGGGACTTCCACAGATACGCAGTATTTT.

The chain links TRBV5-1 to TRBJ1-4, with TRBD1 identical over 12 bases. Germline CDR1 SGHRS, CDR2 YFSETQ. The CDR3 length is 15 residues. V dropped 4 bases and J dropped 8; count of bases not matched to a gene: 6. The CDR3 reads CASSPLGTGGEKLFF. The CDR3 coding sequence is TGCGCCAGCAGCCCCCTGGGGACAGGGGGCGAAAAACTGTTTTTT. The complete variable domain, with remaining parts taken from reference TRBV5-1 and TRBJ1-4, reads KAGVTQTPRYLIKTRGQQVTLSCSPISGHRSVSWYQQTPGQGLQFLFEYFSETQRNKGNFPGRFSGRQFSNSRSEMNVSTLELGDSALYLCASSPLGTGGEKLFFGSGTQLSVL.

V gene TRBV28 combines with J gene TRBJ1-5; the D is unclear. From germline, CDR1 is MDHEN and CDR2 SYDVKM. This CDR3 region has 12 residues. Trimming removed 5 bases from V and 11 bases from J, with 13 bases in between. DNA of the CDR3: TGTGCCAGCAGTAACGACATAAAGTCCCAGCATTTT. It is translated as CASSNDIKSQHF.

CDR3 in amino acids: CASREGAEQYF. CDR3 nucleotide sequence: TGTGCCAGCAGGGAGGGCGCCGAGCAGTACTTC. The chain carries TRBV2 and TRBJ2-7, with a tentative D call TRBD2 (6 bases). The CDR3 sequence is 11 residues long. V shed 6 bases and J shed 6 bases, with 9 bases lying between them. Germline values: CDR1 SNHLY, CDR2 FYNNEI.

The chain is built from TRBV5-1 and TRBJ2-1; 15 bases line up with TRBD2. This CDR3 is 18 amino acids long. The V gene end was trimmed by 6 bases and the J gene end by 8 bases; junction bases not matched to a gene: 15. The germline gives CDR1 SGHRS, CDR2 YFSETQ. CDR3 nucleotides: TGCGCCAGCACTATTGGAGGACTAGCGGGAGGGGCGGCCGATGAGCAGTTCTTC. Protein: CASTIGGLAGGAADEQFF. The full variable domain, rest sourced from reference TRBV5-1 and TRBJ2-1, is KAGVTQTPRYLIKTRGQQVTLSCSPISGHRSVSWYQQTPGQGLQFLFEYFSETQRNKGNFPGRFSGRQFSNSRSEMNVSTLELGDSALYLCASTIGGLAGGAADEQFFGPGTRLTVL.

J is TRBJ2-3 and V is TRBV18, with TRBD2 matching 7 bases. V was pared by 1 base and J by 2 bases, with 3 bases of the junction left unmatched. The CDR3 has 15 residues. Germline V lookup: CDR1 KGHSH, CDR2 LQKENI. The CDR3 coding sequence is TGTGCCAGCTCACCACAGAGCGGGGCCACAGATACGCAGTATTTT. This translates into CASSPQSGATDTQYF.

V is TRBV4-2 and J is TRBJ1-4; no definite D call. This CDR3 region has 15 residues. Trimming pared 4 bases from V and 3 bases from J, leaving 12 bases between. Germline values: CDR1 LGHNA, CDR2 YNFKEQ. CDR3 in DNA: TGTGCCAGCAGCCGTTCGGGAAGAGCTAATGAAAAACTGTTTTTT. This encodes CASSRSGRANEKLFF.

The chain joins TRBV11-2 to TRBJ2-5; 7 bases align to TRBD2. This CDR3 comprises 17 residues. CDR1 and CDR2 from the germline V gene are SGHAT and FQNNGV. J gave up 4 bases and V 7 bases, and 18 bases lay outside the gene matches. The CDR3 sequence: CASTSGRRGQLGETQYF. Here the CDR3 DNA reads TGTGCCAGCACCTCCGGGAGGAGGGGCCAATTAGGAGAGACCCAGTACTTC. Full variable domain (outside the CDR3, taken from reference TRBV11-2 and TRBJ2-5): EAGVAQSPRYKIIEKRQSVAFWCNPISGHATLYWYQQILGQGPKLLIQFQNNGVVDDSQLPKDRFSAERLKGVDSTLKIQPAKLEDSAVYLCASTSGRRGQLGETQYFGPGTRLLVL.

The chain employs TRBV30 and TRBJ1-2; D is possibly TRBD1 (5 bases). The CDR3 covers 12 residues. V was shortened by 4 bases and J by 7 bases, with 13 bases between the two germline ends. The germline CDR1 and CDR2 sequences are GTSNPN and SVGIG (reference sequence). CDR3 protein: CAWNQGGGGYTF. In nucleotides, the CDR3 is TGTGCCTGGAACCAGGGAGGCGGTGGCTACACCTTC.